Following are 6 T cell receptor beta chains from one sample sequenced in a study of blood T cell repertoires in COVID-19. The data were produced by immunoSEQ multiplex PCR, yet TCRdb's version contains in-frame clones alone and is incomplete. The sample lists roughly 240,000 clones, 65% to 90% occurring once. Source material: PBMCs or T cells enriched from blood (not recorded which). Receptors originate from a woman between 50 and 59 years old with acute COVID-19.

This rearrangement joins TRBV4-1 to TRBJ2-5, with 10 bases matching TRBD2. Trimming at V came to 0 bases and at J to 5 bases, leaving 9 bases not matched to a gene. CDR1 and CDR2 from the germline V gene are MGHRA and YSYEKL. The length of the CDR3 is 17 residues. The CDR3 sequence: CASSQDRSGGARETQYF. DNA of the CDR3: TGCGCCAGCAGCCAAGACAGGAGCGGGGGGGCCCGGGAGACCCAGTACTTC.

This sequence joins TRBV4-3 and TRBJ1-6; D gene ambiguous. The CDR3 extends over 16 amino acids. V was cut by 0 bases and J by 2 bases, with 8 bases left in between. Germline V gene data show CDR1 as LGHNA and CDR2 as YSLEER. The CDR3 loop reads CASSQEGAAYNSPLHF. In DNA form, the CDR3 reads TGCGCCAGCAGCCAAGAAGGAGCCGCCTATAATTCACCCCTCCACTTT.

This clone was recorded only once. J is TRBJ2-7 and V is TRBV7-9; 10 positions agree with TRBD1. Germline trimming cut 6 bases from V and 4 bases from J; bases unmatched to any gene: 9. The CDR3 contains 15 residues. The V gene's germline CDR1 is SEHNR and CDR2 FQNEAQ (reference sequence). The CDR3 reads CASSRLDRGGYEQYF. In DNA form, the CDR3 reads TGTGCCAGCAGTCGTTTGGACAGGGGGGGATACGAGCAGTACTTC.

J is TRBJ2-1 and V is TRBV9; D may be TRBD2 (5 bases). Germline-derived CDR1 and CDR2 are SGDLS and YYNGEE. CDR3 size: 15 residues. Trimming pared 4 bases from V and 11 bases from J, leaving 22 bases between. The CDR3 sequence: CASSSRTYSGDKQFF. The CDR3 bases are TGTGCCAGCAGCTCCCGGACTTACTCGGGTGATAAGCAGTTCTTC.

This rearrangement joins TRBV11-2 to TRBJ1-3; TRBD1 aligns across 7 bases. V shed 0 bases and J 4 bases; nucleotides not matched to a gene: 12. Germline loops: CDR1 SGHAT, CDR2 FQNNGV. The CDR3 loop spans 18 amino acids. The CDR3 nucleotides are TGTGCCAGCAGCTTAGATTGGGCCCCTACAGGGGCAGGAAACACCATATATTTT. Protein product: CASSLDWAPTGAGNTIYF.

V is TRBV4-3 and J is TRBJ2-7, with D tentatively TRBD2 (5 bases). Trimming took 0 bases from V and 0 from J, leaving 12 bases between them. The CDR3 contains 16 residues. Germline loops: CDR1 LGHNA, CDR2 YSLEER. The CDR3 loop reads CASSQDMRESSYEQYF. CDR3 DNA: TGCGCCAGCAGCCAAGATATGAGGGAGAGCTCCTACGAGCAGTACTTC.